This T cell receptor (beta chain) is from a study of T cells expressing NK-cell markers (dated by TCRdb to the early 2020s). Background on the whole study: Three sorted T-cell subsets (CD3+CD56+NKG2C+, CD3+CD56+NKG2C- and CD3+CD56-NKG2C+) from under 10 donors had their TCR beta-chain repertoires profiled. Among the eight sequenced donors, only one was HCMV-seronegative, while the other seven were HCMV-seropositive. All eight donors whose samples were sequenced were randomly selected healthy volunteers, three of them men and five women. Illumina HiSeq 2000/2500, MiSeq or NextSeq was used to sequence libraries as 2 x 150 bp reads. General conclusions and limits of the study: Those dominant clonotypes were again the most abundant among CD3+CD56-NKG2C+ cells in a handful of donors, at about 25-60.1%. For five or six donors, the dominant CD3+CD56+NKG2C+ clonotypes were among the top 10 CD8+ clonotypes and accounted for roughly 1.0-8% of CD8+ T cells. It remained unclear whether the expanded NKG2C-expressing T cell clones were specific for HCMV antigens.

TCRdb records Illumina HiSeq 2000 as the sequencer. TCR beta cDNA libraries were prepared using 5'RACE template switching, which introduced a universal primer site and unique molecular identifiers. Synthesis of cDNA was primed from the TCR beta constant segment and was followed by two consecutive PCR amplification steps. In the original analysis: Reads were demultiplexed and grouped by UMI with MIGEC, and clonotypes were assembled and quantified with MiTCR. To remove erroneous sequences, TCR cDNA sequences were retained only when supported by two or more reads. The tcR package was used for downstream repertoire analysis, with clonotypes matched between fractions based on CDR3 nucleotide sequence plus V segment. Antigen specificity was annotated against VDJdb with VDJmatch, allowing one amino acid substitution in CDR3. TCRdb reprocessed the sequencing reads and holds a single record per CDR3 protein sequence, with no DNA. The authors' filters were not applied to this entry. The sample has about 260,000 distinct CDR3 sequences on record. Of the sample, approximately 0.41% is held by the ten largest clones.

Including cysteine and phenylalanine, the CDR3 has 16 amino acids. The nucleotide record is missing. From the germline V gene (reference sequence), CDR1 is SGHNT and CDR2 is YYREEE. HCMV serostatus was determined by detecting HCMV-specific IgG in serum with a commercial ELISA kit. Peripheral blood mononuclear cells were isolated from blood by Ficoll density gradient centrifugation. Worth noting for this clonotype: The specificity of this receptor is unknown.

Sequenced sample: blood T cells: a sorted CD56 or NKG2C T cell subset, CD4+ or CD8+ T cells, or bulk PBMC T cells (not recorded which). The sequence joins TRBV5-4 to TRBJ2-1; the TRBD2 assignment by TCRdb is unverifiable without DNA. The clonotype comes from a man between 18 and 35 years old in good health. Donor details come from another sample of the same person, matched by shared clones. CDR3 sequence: CASSSPTSGRPGEQFF.